A single sample is the source of the 10 T cell receptor beta chains below, sequenced in a study of cytomegalovirus exposure and HLA in healthy donors. Data came from immunoSEQ multiplex PCR; TCRdb stores just in-frame clones and leaves some out. The sample lists about 110,000 clones; approximately 89% were seen once. The material sequenced was PBMCs. Every receptor here comes from a woman in her late teens or twenties in good health and CMV-seronegative.

The CDR3 here is CASSSARGGHGYTF. CDR3 bases: TGTGCCAGCAGCTCAGCGAGGGGGGGCCATGGCTACACCTTC. The V gene is TRBV7-2, the J gene TRBJ1-2; D possibly corresponds to TRBD1 (6 bases). The CDR3 sequence is 14 residues long. CDR1 and CDR2 (germline): SGHTA, FQGNSA. The V end lost 4 bases, the J end lost 6 bases, and 15 bases lay between the germline ends.

As for this clone: One end of the junction varies from germline; a read error may be responsible. The CDR3 is CARRVGHHSGNTIYF. CDR3 nucleotide sequence: TGTGCCCGCAGGGTGGGGCATCACTCTGGAAACACCATATATTTT. This rearrangement joins TRBV27 to TRBJ1-3; TRBD1 might be the D (5 bases). Germline V CDR1 and CDR2: MNHEY, SMNVEV (reference sequence). The CDR3 totals 15 residues.

The chain joins TRBV4-3 to TRBJ1-2; 8 bases are shared with TRBD1. V was clipped by 3 bases and J by 4 bases; unmatched bases: 4. From germline, CDR1 is LGHNA and CDR2 YSLEER. This CDR3 has 14 residues. The CDR3 DNA follows: TGCGCCAGCAGCCAGGAACAGGGGGGCTATGGCTACACCTTC. It is translated as CASSQEQGGYGYTF.

Here the CDR3 reads CASSTGHGVYGYTF. The DNA of the CDR3 is TGTGCCAGCAGTACAGGGCACGGTGTTTATGGCTACACCTTC. The rearrangement uses TRBV27 and TRBJ1-2; tentative D call: TRBD1 (6 bases). Germline CDR1 is MNHEY and CDR2 is SMNVEV (reference sequence). The CDR3 covers 14 residues. V was pared by 5 bases and J by 5 bases, with 15 bases between.

This rearrangement joins TRBV4-1 to TRBJ1-4, with D perhaps TRBD1 (5 bases). The V and J ends lost 5 bases and 2 bases respectively, with 15 bases between them. The CDR3 loop spans 16 amino acids. Looked up from germline, CDR1 is MGHRA and CDR2 is YSYEKL. Here the CDR3 DNA reads TGCGCCAGCAGCTACGACCCAGGGACTACTAATGAAAAACTGTTTTTT. Encoded protein: CASSYDPGTTNEKLFF.

This rearrangement joins TRBV4-3 to TRBJ2-1, with D perhaps matching TRBD2 (6 bases). The ends were cut back, 1 base at V and 5 bases at J, with 12 bases in the middle. This CDR3 contains 15 residues. The germline gives CDR1 LGHNA, CDR2 YSLEER. CDR3 nucleotide sequence: TGCGCCAGCAGCCAAGCTCGCGGGGCTCACAATGAGCAGTTCTTC. This encodes CASSQARGAHNEQFF.

The V gene is TRBV5-1, the J gene TRBJ1-5; TRBD1 agrees at 7 bases. CDR1 and CDR2 from the germline V gene are SGHRS and YFSETQ. This CDR3 region has 14 residues. V trimming: 0 bases; J trimming: 4 bases; junction bases outside the gene matches: 1. The CDR3 is CASSLAGGNQPQHF. CDR3 nucleotides: TGCGCCAGCAGCTTGGCAGGGGGTAATCAGCCCCAGCATTTT. Drawing the rest from reference TRBV5-1 and TRBJ1-5, the complete variable domain is KAGVTQTPRYLIKTRGQQVTLSCSPISGHRSVSWYQQTPGQGLQFLFEYFSETQRNKGNFPGRFSGRQFSNSRSEMNVSTLELGDSALYLCASSLAGGNQPQHFGDGTRLSIL.

This chain links TRBV7-3 with TRBJ1-4, with 9 positions matching TRBD1. The CDR3 has 15 amino acids. Trimming cost V 5 bases and J 5 bases; bases outside gene matches: 6. Per the germline V gene, CDR1 is SGHTA and CDR2 is FQGTGA. The CDR3 protein is CASSLTGTGNEKLFF. CDR3 nucleotide sequence: TGTGCCAGCAGCCTCACCGGGACAGGGAATGAAAAACTGTTTTTT.

The chain links TRBV6-1 to TRBJ1-1, with D possibly matching TRBD1 (5 bases). V lost 4 bases to trimming and J lost 1 base, with 13 bases between them. Germline CDR1 reads MNHNS; CDR2 reads SASEGT. This CDR3 region has 15 residues. The CDR3 DNA reads as TGTGCCAGCAGTGTCGGGGGGATAGGGAACACTGAAGCTTTCTTT. Protein: CASSVGGIGNTEAFF.

This chain links TRBV9 with TRBJ2-1; D uncertain. This CDR3 has 12 amino acids. Germline values: CDR1 SGDLS, CDR2 YYNGEE. The V end lost 0 bases, the J end lost 9 bases, and 7 bases lay between the germline ends. The CDR3 loop reads CASSVATGEQFF. DNA for the CDR3: TGTGCCAGCAGCGTAGCTACGGGTGAGCAGTTCTTC.